The 2 T cell receptor beta chains in this list originate from one sample, sequenced in a study of Ad26.COV2.S vaccination and SARS-CoV-2 variants. Treatment: some 20 received Ad26.COV2.S at low or high dose, single or two shots; several received placebo; per-sample allocation not given. The samples date from day 63 after the first vaccine or placebo injection. Measured with immunoSEQ multiplex PCR; TCRdb has only the in-frame clones, and not every one. The table shows fewer than 900,000 clones, with 80% to 90% occurring only once. Sequenced material: peripheral blood, taken in a trial of Ad26.COV2.S vaccine versus placebo. Every receptor here comes from a person between 18 and 65 years old who received the Ad26.COV2.S COVID-19 vaccine or a placebo.

The CDR3 coding sequence is TGTGCCAGCAGGACAGCTAACAATGAGCAGTTCTTC. Its protein product is CASRTANNEQFF. The rearrangement links TRBV2 to TRBJ2-1; TRBD1 might be the D (5 bases). CDR3 length: 12 residues. The ends were cut back, 6 bases at V and 5 bases at J, with 8 bases in the middle. CDR1 and CDR2 (germline): SNHLY, FYNNEI.

This chain links TRBV7-2 with TRBJ2-1; 15 bases are a match to TRBD2. Germline V CDR1 and CDR2: SGHTA, FQGNSA. This CDR3 region has 16 residues. Unmatched junction bases numbered 5, after V lost 5 bases and J lost 6 bases. CDR3 residues: CASSPGTSGGINEQFF. CDR3 nucleotide sequence: TGTGCCAGCAGCCCCGGGACTAGCGGGGGGATCAATGAGCAGTTCTTC.